This is a list of T cell receptor beta chains from one sample in a study of blood T cells in healthy people across ages. TCRdb re-analysed the 5' RACE reads in MiXCR, keeping a single row per CDR3 protein. The data contain 870,000 or so distinct CDR3 sequences, 29% of them singletons. The sample taken for sequencing was blood. The receptors here all came from a woman of 80 years or more in good health. Each CDR3 is given with its conserved first and last residue. A D gene is named only where the DNA matches it firmly. Clone size is given for some rows only: seen once, a few or many times, or a class if the clone is expanded.

>few|TRBV6-1|TRBJ1-3|15|TRBD1
CASSQVQGGGNTIYF
TGTGCCAGCAGCCAAGTCCAGGGGGGTGGAAACACCATATATTTT
>many|TRBV5-1|TRBJ2-7|17|-
CASSRRQSRDPDYEQYF
TGCGCCAGCAGCCGGCGGCAGTCGAGAGACCCGGACTACGAGCAGTACTTC
>-|TRBV5-6|TRBJ2-7|14|-
CASSLGVEIGEQYF
TGTGCCAGCAGCTTAGGGGTAGAAATCGGCGAGCAGTACTTC
>-|TRBV28|TRBJ1-1|13|-
CASRLAQDTEAFF
TGTGCCAGCAGGTTGGCACAGGACACTGAAGCTTTCTTT
>-|TRBV20-1|TRBJ1-5|14|-
CSARPRWSNQPQHF
TGCAGTGCTAGGCCCCGGTGGTCCAATCAGCCCCAGCATTTT
>many|TRBV20-1|TRBJ1-5|13|-
CSARDSYNQPQHF
TGCAGTGCTAGAGATAGCTACAATCAGCCCCAGCATTTT
>few|TRBV20-1|TRBJ1-4|15|-
CSARDWQGVNEKLFF
TGCAGTGCTAGAGATTGGCAGGGCGTAAATGAAAAACTGTTTTTT
>many|TRBV3-1|TRBJ1-4|14|TRBD1
CASSQGDSNEKLFF
TGTGCCAGCAGCCAAGGGGACAGTAATGAAAAACTGTTTTTT
>-|TRBV7-2|TRBJ2-7|14|TRBD2
CASSALAGTYEQYF
TGTGCCAGCAGCGCACTAGCGGGGACCTACGAGCAGTACTTC
>few|TRBV12-3/TRBV12-4|TRBJ1-1|14|TRBD1
CASSSDRESMRAFF
TGTGCCAGCAGTTCAGACAGGGAGTCAATGAGGGCTTTCTTT
>many|TRBV2|TRBJ2-5|14|TRBD2
CASTRTSGKETQYF
TGTGCCAGCACTAGGACTAGCGGTAAAGAGACCCAGTACTTC
>-|TRBV10-3|TRBJ2-5|12|-
CAISESSGEQYF
TGTGCCATCAGTGAGTCGTCGGGGGAGCAGTACTTC
>many|TRBV6-6|TRBJ2-5|12|-
CASSYAGETQYF
TGTGCCAGCAGCTATGCGGGAGAGACCCAGTACTTC
>many|TRBV4-2|TRBJ2-3|16|TRBD2
CASSQVRGGDSDTQYF
TGTGCCAGCAGCCAGGTCCGGGGGGGCGATTCAGATACGCAGTATTTT
>many|TRBV10-3|TRBJ2-1|16|TRBD1
CAIKDALGTGVNEQFF
TGTGCCATCAAGGATGCCTTGGGGACAGGGGTTAATGAGCAGTTCTTC
>few|TRBV6-5|TRBJ1-5|15|TRBD1
CASSYSRQGLQPQHF
TGTGCCAGCAGTTACTCGCGACAGGGGTTACAGCCCCAGCATTTT
>once|TRBV28|TRBJ2-5|15|-
CASSLGFLGQETQYF
TGTGCCAGCAGCCTGGGGTTTCTGGGGCAAGAGACCCAGTACTTC
>few|TRBV27|TRBJ1-5|15|-
CASSFEGLGNQPQHF
TGTGCCAGCAGTTTTGAGGGTCTGGGCAATCAGCCCCAGCATTTT
>-|TRBV7-2|TRBJ2-3|17|TRBD2
CASRESSGGYFTDTQYF
TGTGCCAGCAGGGAGAGTAGCGGGGGGTACTTCACAGATACGCAGTATTTT
>many|TRBV15|TRBJ2-3|16|-
CATSRDPGPSTDTQYF
TGTGCCACCAGCAGAGATCCGGGCCCTAGCACAGATACGCAGTATTTT
>many|TRBV20-1|TRBJ2-7|14|-
CSARDRTGSYEQYF
TGCAGTGCTAGAGATCGAACAGGATCCTACGAGCAGTACTTC
>many|TRBV3-1|TRBJ1-2|16|TRBD1
CASSQAGTGTNYGYTF
TGTGCCAGCAGCCAAGCCGGGACAGGGACAAACTATGGCTACACCTTC
>few|TRBV12-3/TRBV12-4|TRBJ1-5|15|TRBD1
CASSPAGQGYQPQHF
TGTGCCAGCAGCCCTGCGGGACAGGGCTATCAGCCCCAGCATTTT
>-|TRBV10-1|TRBJ2-5|17|TRBD2
CASSDYPGTSGQETQYF
TGCGCCAGCAGTGACTATCCCGGGACTAGCGGACAAGAGACCCAGTACTTC
>many|TRBV24-1|TRBJ2-3|14|-
CATSRDTNTDTQYF
TGTGCCACCAGTCGGGACACCAACACAGATACGCAGTATTTT
>-|TRBV11-2|TRBJ2-3|16|TRBD2
CASSLALGLVPDTQYF
TGTGCCAGCAGCTTAGCCCTTGGACTAGTCCCAGATACGCAGTATTTT
>few|TRBV7-2|TRBJ2-2|16|-
CASSLARTTNTGELFF
TGTGCCAGCAGCTTAGCTCGGACTACGAACACCGGGGAGCTGTTTTTT
>-|TRBV3-1|TRBJ1-4|16|-
CASSQGGEKTNEKLFF
TGTGCCAGCAGCCAAGGGGGAGAAAAGACTAATGAAAAACTGTTTTTT
>many|TRBV15|TRBJ2-5|15|TRBD1
CATSRVQGAGETQYF
TGTGCCACCAGCAGAGTGCAGGGGGCGGGAGAGACCCAGTACTTC
>few|TRBV7-2|TRBJ2-7|13|-
CASSLAVSYEQYF
TGTGCCAGCAGCTTAGCGGTGTCCTACGAGCAGTACTTC
>many|TRBV10-1|TRBJ1-6|13|-
CASSPSLDSPLHF
TGCGCCAGCAGCCCCAGTTTGGATTCACCCCTCCACTTT
>-|TRBV5-1|TRBJ1-3|16|-
CASSFQSFDSGNTIYF
TGCGCCAGCAGCTTTCAGAGTTTCGACTCTGGAAACACCATATATTTT
>-|TRBV4-3|TRBJ2-7|16|TRBD1
CASSVRDRGAYNEQYF
TGCGCCAGCAGCGTCCGGGACAGGGGGGCCTACAATGAGCAGTACTTC
>large|TRBV20-1|TRBJ2-3|13|-
CSASLVPTDTQYF
TGCAGTGCTAGCCTAGTCCCCACAGATACGCAGTATTTT
>many|TRBV6-1|TRBJ1-2|16|TRBD1
CASSDGQGASESGYTF
TGTGCCAGCAGTGACGGACAGGGGGCTAGTGAATCTGGCTACACCTTC
>-|TRBV2|TRBJ1-1|15|-
CASSEGGGQTTEAFF
TGTGCCAGCAGTGAAGGGGGGGGGCAGACCACTGAAGCTTTCTTT
>few|TRBV7-9|TRBJ1-6|15|-
CASSDASHGNSPLHF
TGTGCCAGCAGCGACGCAAGTCACGGTAATTCACCCCTCCACTTT
>-|TRBV7-6|TRBJ1-5|15|-
CASSLAGGISQPQHF
TGTGCCAGCAGCTTAGCGGGGGGGATCTCCCAGCCCCAGCATTTT
>many|TRBV7-9|TRBJ1-5|15|-
CASSRGASSNQPQHF
TGTGCCAGCAGCCGCGGGGCGTCGAGCAATCAGCCCCAGCATTTT
>few|TRBV28|TRBJ2-6|14|-
CASSTPLGANVLTF
TGTGCCAGCAGTACACCTTTAGGGGCCAACGTCCTGACTTTC
>-|TRBV25-1|TRBJ2-1|13|-
CASSEGFYNEQFF
TGTGCCAGCAGTGAAGGGTTCTACAATGAGCAGTTCTTC
>many|TRBV6-1|TRBJ2-3|14|-
CASSERSGTDTQYF
TGTGCCAGCAGTGAAAGGTCAGGGACAGATACGCAGTATTTT